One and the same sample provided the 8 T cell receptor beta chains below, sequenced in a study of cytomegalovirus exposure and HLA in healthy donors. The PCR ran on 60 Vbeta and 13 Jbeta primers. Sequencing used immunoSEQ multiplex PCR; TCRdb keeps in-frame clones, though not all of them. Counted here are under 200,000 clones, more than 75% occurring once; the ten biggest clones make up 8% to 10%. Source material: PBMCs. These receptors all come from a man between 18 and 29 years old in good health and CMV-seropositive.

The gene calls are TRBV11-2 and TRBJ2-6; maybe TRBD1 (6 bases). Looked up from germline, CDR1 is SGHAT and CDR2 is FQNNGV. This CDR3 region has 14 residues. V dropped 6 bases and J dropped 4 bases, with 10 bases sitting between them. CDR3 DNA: TGTGCCAGCAGTTGGGGGCTAGGGGCCAACGTCCTGACTTTC. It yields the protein CASSWGLGANVLTF.

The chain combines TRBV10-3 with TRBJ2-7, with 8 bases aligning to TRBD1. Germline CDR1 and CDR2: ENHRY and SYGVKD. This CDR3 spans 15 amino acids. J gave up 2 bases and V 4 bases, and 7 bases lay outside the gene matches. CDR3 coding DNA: TGTGCCATCAGTGGTGGGACAGGTCGAGCCTACGAGCAGTACTTC. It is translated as CAISGGTGRAYEQYF.

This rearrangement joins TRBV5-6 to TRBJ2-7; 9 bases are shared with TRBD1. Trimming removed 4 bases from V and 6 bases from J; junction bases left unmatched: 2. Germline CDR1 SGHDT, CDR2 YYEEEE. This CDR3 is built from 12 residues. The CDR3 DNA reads TGTGCCAGCAGCCGGGACAGGGTCGAGCAGTACTTC. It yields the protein CASSRDRVEQYF.

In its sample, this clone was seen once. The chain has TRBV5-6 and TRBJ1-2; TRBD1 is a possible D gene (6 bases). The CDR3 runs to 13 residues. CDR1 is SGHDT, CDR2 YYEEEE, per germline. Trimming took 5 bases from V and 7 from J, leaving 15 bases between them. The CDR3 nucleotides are TGTGCCAGCAGTAGGGCAGGGGTCGGTGGCTACACCTTC. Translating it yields CASSRAGVGGYTF.

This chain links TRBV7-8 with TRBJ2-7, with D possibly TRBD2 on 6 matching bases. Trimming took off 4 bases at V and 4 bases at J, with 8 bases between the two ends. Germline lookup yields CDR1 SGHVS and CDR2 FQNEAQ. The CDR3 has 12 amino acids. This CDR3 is CASSYAGYEQYF. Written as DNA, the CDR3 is TGTGCCAGCAGCTATGCGGGGTACGAGCAGTACTTC. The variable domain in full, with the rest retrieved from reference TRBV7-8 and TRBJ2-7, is GAGVSQSPRYKVAKRGQDVALRCDPISGHVSLFWYQQALGQGPEFLTYFQNEAQLDKSGLPSDRFFAERPEGSVSTLKIQRTQQEDSAVYLCASSYAGYEQYFGPGTRLTVT.

CDR3 nucleotide sequence: TGCGCCAGCAGCCACTTAAACAGGGGGGAATACGAGCAGTACTTC. Its translation is CASSHLNRGEYEQYF. The rearrangement joins TRBV4-3 to TRBJ2-7; the match to TRBD1 covers 8 bases. CDR3 length: 15 residues. Looked up from germline, CDR1 is LGHNA and CDR2 is YSLEER. V was pared by 3 bases and J by 4 bases, with 8 bases of the junction left unmatched.

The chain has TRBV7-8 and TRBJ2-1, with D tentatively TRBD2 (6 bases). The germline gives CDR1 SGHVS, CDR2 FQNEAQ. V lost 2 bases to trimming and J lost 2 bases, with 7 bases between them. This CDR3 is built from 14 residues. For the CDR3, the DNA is TGTGCCAGCAGCTTAAGCGGGCCCTACAATGAGCAGTTCTTC. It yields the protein CASSLSGPYNEQFF.

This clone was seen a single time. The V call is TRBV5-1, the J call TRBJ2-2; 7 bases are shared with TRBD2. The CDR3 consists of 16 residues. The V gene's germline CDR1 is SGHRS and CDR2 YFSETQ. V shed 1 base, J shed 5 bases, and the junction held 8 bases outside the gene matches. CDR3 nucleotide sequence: TGCGCCAGCAGCTTGATTGGCGGGAGTGTTACCGGGGAGCTGTTTTTT. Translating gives CASSLIGGSVTGELFF.